This TCR beta chain appears in the sequencing data of a study of blood T cells in healthy people across ages. This CDR3 has 15 amino acids. Germline values: CDR1 MNHNY, CDR2 SVGAGI (reference sequence). V trimming: 5 bases; J trimming: 8 bases; junction bases outside the gene matches: 8. Primers used in a second PCR of about 6 to 11 cycles were a sample-barcoded 5' primer and a J-beta primer mix. A single record per CDR3 protein comes from TCRdb applying MiXCR to the 5' RACE reads. The table has approximately 1.5 million distinct CDR3 sequences, 34% seen once; the top ten hold over 9%. This clonotype originated in a woman aged 25-40 years in good health. The V gene is TRBV6-6, the J gene TRBJ2-1; 11 bases are shared with TRBD2. The sequenced material came from blood. The CDR3, as DNA: TGTGCCAGCAGTCCAACTAGCGGGAGCGTCTATGAGCAGTTCTTC. This encodes CASSPTSGSVYEQFF.